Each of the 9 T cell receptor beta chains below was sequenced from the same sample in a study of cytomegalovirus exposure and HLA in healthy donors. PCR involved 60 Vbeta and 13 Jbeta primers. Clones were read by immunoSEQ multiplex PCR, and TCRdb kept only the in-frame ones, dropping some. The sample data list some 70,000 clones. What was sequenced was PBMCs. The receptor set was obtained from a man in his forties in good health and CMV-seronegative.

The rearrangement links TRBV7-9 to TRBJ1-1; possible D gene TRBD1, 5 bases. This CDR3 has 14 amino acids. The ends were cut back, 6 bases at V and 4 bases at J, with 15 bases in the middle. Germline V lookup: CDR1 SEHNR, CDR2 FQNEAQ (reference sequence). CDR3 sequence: CASSPQGGGTEAFF. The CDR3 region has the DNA TGTGCCAGCAGTCCCCAAGGCGGGGGCACTGAAGCTTTCTTT.

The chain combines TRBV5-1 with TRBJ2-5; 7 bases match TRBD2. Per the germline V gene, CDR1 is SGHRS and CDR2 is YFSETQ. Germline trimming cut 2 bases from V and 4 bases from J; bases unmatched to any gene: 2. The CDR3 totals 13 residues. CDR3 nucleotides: TGCGCCAGCAGCTTCCCTAGCGGAGAGACCCAGTACTTC. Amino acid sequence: CASSFPSGETQYF.

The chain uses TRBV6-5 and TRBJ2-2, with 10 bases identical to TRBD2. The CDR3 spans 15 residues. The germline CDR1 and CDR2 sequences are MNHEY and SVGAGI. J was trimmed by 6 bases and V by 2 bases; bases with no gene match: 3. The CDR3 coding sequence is TGTGCCAGCAGTTACGGGCTAGCGGGAGCCGGGGAGCTGTTTTTT. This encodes CASSYGLAGAGELFF.

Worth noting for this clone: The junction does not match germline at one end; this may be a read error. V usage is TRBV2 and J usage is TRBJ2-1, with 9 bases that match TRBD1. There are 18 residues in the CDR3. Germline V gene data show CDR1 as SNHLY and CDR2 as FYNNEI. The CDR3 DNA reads TGTGCCAGCAGTCCTGAACCCCCAACAGGGGGCGCGAGAAATGAGCAGCTCTTC. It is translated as CASSPEPPTGGARNEQLF.

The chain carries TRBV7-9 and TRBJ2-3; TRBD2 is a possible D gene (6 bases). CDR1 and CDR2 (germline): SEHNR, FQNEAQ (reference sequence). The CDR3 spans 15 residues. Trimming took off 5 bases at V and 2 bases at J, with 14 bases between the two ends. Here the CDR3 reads CASSHRDSPTDTQYF. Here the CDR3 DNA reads TGTGCCAGCAGCCACCGGGACTCTCCCACAGATACGCAGTATTTT.

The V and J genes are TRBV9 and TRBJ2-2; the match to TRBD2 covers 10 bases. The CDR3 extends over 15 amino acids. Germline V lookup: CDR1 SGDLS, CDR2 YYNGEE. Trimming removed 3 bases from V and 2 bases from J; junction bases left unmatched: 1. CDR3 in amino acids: CASSASGGNTGELFF. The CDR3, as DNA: TGTGCCAGCAGCGCTAGCGGGGGAAACACCGGGGAGCTGTTTTTT. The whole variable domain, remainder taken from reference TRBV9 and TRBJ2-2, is DSGVTQTPKHLITATGQRVTLRCSPRSGDLSVYWYQQSLDQGLQFLIQYYNGEERAKGNILERFSAQQFPDLHSELNLSSLELGDSALYFCASSASGGNTGELFFGEGSRLTVL.

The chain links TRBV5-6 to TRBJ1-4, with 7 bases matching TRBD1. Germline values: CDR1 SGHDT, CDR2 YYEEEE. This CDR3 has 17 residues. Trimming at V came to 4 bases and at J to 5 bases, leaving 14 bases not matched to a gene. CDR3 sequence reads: CASSRKFGTAENEKLFF. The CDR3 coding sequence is TGTGCCAGCAGCCGAAAATTCGGGACAGCCGAAAATGAAAAACTGTTTTTT.

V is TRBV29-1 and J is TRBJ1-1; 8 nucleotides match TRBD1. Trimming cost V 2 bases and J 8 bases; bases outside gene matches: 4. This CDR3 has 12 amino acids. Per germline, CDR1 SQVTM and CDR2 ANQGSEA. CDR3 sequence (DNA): TGCAGCGTTGAACGCAGGGGGCAGGAAGCTTTCTTT. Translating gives CSVERRGQEAFF.

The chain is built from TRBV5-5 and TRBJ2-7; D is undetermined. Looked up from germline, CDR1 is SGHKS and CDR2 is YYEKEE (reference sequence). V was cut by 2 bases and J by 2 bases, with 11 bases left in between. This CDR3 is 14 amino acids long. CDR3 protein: CASSFLSYTYEQYF. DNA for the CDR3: TGTGCCAGCAGCTTTCTCTCGTATACCTACGAGCAGTACTTC.